Below are 25 T cell receptor beta chains sequenced from a single sample in a study of shared clonotypes between healthy human individuals. The naive CD8 fraction comprised CD45RO-negative cells positively selected for CCR7 and excluded terminally differentiated effector memory CD45RA+ cells. The table came from immunoSEQ multiplex PCR; TCRdb's copy has only in-frame clones and leaves some out. The table lists 800,000 to 950,000 clones, 96% of them singletons. Sequenced material: naive CD8+ T cells sorted from blood. The receptors originated from a man between 25 and 39 years old in good health.

The CDR3 is CSVYREWGETQYF. The DNA for the CDR3 is TGCAGCGTTTACCGGGAGTGGGGAGAGACCCAGTACTTC. The chain carries TRBV29-1 and TRBJ2-5; a weak D match, TRBD2 (6 bases). The V gene's germline CDR1 is SQVTM and CDR2 ANQGSEA. The CDR3 spans 13 residues. Trimming removed 5 bases at V and 4 bases at J, with 14 bases between.

The V gene is TRBV5-1, the J gene TRBJ2-7; possibly TRBD2 for D (5 bases). The CDR3 spans 14 residues. V was trimmed by 3 bases and J by 0 bases, leaving 10 bases between them. Germline CDR1 SGHRS, CDR2 YFSETQ. Here the CDR3 reads CASSSDSFSYEQYF. In DNA form, the CDR3 reads TGCGCCAGCAGCTCGGACTCGTTCTCCTACGAGCAGTACTTC.

The chain recombines TRBV19 with TRBJ1-3; the D is unclear. CDR1 is LNHDA, CDR2 SQIVND, per germline (reference sequence). Trimming removed 4 bases at V and 4 bases at J, with 20 bases between. The CDR3 has 17 amino acids. The CDR3 bases are TGTGCCAGTAGTACACGGGGTAAGAGGTCCCCCGGAAACACCATATATTTT. It yields the protein CASSTRGKRSPGNTIYF.

This chain uses TRBV25-1 with TRBJ1-2; D is perhaps TRBD1 (6 bases). CDR1 and CDR2 (germline): MGHDK, SYGVNS. V lost 5 bases and J lost 5, with 9 bases in between. This CDR3 region has 12 residues. For the CDR3, the DNA is TGTGCCAGCAGTCCACAGGGATATGGCTACACCTTC. This translates into CASSPQGYGYTF.

This chain uses TRBV29-1 with TRBJ2-7; unclear D gene. The V end was cut by 3 bases, the J end by 3 bases, with 12 bases between. The CDR3 runs 13 residues. Germline CDR1 SQVTM, CDR2 ANQGSEA. The CDR3 sequence: CSVDSPLGYEQYF. CDR3 DNA sequence: TGCAGCGTTGATTCCCCCTTGGGCTACGAGCAGTACTTC.

The chain has TRBV7-5 and TRBJ2-7; the listed D gene, TRBD2, was not tested against the DNA. TRBV7-5 is a listed pseudogene. The CDR3 loop spans 15 amino acids. The DNA of the CDR3 is TGTGCCAGAAGCTTACAGCGGGGGAGCTCCTACGAGCAGTACTTC. This translates into CARSLQRGSSYEQYF.

This chain joins TRBV19 and TRBJ2-7; possibly TRBD1 or TRBD2 for D (5 bases each). The CDR3 spans 16 residues. Per germline, CDR1 LNHDA and CDR2 SQIVND (reference sequence). V was pared by 1 base and J by 3 bases, with 16 bases between. CDR3 amino acids: CASSIVRDVGNYEQYF. CDR3 nucleotides: TGTGCCAGTAGTATAGTTCGGGACGTGGGGAACTACGAGCAGTACTTC.

This CDR3 is CASSEVGISRFF. The CDR3 region has the DNA TGTGCCAGCAGTGAAGTTGGTATTTCTCGGTTCTTC. The chain recombines TRBV6-1 with TRBJ2-1, with unresolved D. CDR3 size: 12 residues. Trimming pared 1 base from V and 15 bases from J, leaving 13 bases between. CDR1 is MNHNS and CDR2 is SASEGT in the germline V gene.

The chain joins TRBV21-1 to TRBJ2-7; TRBD1 is the table's D call and was not checked against the DNA. TRBV21-1 counts as a pseudogene. CDR3 size: 15 residues. The CDR3: CARIREWDRAYEQYF. Written as DNA, the CDR3 is TGTGCCAGAATAAGAGAATGGGACAGAGCCTACGAGCAGTACTTC.

The V call is TRBV5-4, the J call TRBJ2-1; 8 positions match TRBD2. Germline assignment: CDR1 SGHNT and CDR2 YYREEE (reference sequence). The V and J ends lost 0 bases and 2 bases, in that order; junction bases with no gene match: 4. The CDR3 sequence is 16 residues long. This CDR3 is CASSLGAGGTYNEQFF. CDR3 nucleotide sequence: TGTGCCAGCAGCTTGGGGGCGGGAGGAACCTACAATGAGCAGTTCTTC. Looking up the rest from reference TRBV5-4 and TRBJ2-1 gives the full variable domain: ETGVTQSPTHLIKTRGQQVTLRCSSQSGHNTVSWYQQALGQGPQFIFQYYREEENGRGNFPPRFSGLQFPNYSSELNVNALELDDSALYLCASSLGAGGTYNEQFFGPGTRLTVL.

This clone came up once. The rearrangement uses TRBV6-1 and TRBJ2-1; 9 bases fit TRBD2. The CDR3 loop spans 17 amino acids. Germline V CDR1 and CDR2: MNHNS, SASEGT. After removal of 4 bases from V and 0 bases from J, the junction contained 7 bases not matched to a gene. The CDR3 DNA is TGTGCCAGCAGTGGTCTAGCGGGATTTTCCTCCTACAATGAGCAGTTCTTC. Amino acid sequence: CASSGLAGFSSYNEQFF.

The chain combines TRBV5-4 with TRBJ2-7; possibly TRBD1 or TRBD2 for D (5 bases each). CDR1 and CDR2 from the germline V gene are SGHNT and YYREEE (reference sequence). V lost 6 bases and J lost 4, with 17 bases in between. The CDR3 runs to 14 residues. The CDR3 here is CASKAKGSGYEQYF. The CDR3 coding sequence is TGTGCCAGCAAGGCGAAGGGGAGTGGATACGAGCAGTACTTC.

The chain uses TRBV11-2 and TRBJ2-1; D ambiguous. Deletions cut 1 base from V and 5 bases from J, with 15 bases between. From germline, CDR1 is SGHAT and CDR2 FQNNGV. This CDR3 region has 16 residues. The CDR3 loop is CASSLGVRDDHNEQFF. CDR3 bases: TGTGCCAGCAGCTTAGGAGTAAGGGATGACCACAATGAGCAGTTCTTC.

CDR3 DNA: TGTGCCAGCAGCTTGGCAGCGGGAGAGTATGAGCAGTTCTTC. Translated: CASSLAAGEYEQFF. J is TRBJ2-1 and V is TRBV5-6, with 8 nucleotides matching TRBD2. Trimming removed 0 bases from V and 8 bases from J; junction bases left unmatched: 4. The CDR3 runs 14 residues. Per germline, CDR1 SGHDT and CDR2 YYEEEE.

This chain joins TRBV27 and TRBJ2-7; D might be TRBD1 (6 bases). Trimming left V 2 bases short and J 3 bases short, with 14 bases between. Per the germline V gene, CDR1 is MNHEY and CDR2 is SMNVEV (reference sequence). This CDR3 is built from 15 residues. The CDR3 is CASSLGGLPFYEQYF. DNA for the CDR3: TGTGCCAGCAGTTTAGGGGGCTTGCCTTTCTACGAGCAGTACTTC.

The chain employs TRBV7-9 and TRBJ2-3, with 10 bases lining up with TRBD1. The CDR3 is made up of 15 amino acids. V lost 6 bases, J lost 4 bases, and 7 bases stayed unmatched. The germline CDR1 and CDR2 sequences are SEHNR and FQNEAQ (reference sequence). The CDR3 sequence is CASRAGQGFADTQYF. For the CDR3, the DNA is TGTGCCAGCAGAGCGGGACAGGGGTTTGCAGATACGCAGTATTTT.

The rearrangement joins TRBV5-4 to TRBJ2-3, with 14 bases lining up with TRBD2. The CDR3 extends over 17 amino acids. The germline CDR1 and CDR2 sequences are SGHNT and YYREEE (reference sequence). V lost 4 bases and J lost 4; bases outside the gene matches: 8. DNA for the CDR3: TGTGCCAGCAGCGGAACGGGACTAGCGGGAGAAGCAGATACGCAGTATTTT. Protein sequence: CASSGTGLAGEADTQYF.

With regard to this clone: Other nucleotide sequences in the sample specify the same CDR3. DNA for the CDR3: TGTGCCAGCAGCTTGTACTCCTCCTACGAGCAGTACTTC. It yields the protein CASSLYSSYEQYF. The chain employs TRBV7-9 and TRBJ2-7; D not certain. The CDR3 covers 13 residues. V dropped 3 bases and J dropped 0 bases, with 6 bases sitting between them. The V gene's germline CDR1 is SEHNR and CDR2 FQNEAQ (reference sequence).

In its sample, this clone was seen once. The chain links TRBV9 to TRBJ2-6; D ambiguous. Trimming cost V 3 bases and J 6 bases, with 1 base left between them. The CDR3 loop spans 11 amino acids. The germline V gene encodes CDR1 SGDLS and CDR2 YYNGEE. CDR3 nucleotides: TGTGCCAGCAGCGAGGCCAACGTCCTGACTTTC. It translates to CASSEANVLTF.

The DNA of the CDR3 is TGTGCCAGCAGTTCAGGGTCCGGGGAGCTGTTTTTT. Translating it yields CASSSGSGELFF. V gene TRBV6-6 combines with J gene TRBJ2-2; the D gene is possibly TRBD1 (5 bases). The germline V gene has CDR1 MNHNY and CDR2 SVGAGI (reference sequence). Deletions cut 4 bases from V and 6 bases from J, with 6 bases between. CDR3 size: 12 residues.

V gene TRBV5-1 combines with J gene TRBJ2-2; 9 positions match TRBD1. With V trimmed by 3 bases and J by 7 bases, 4 bases remained unmatched. CDR1 and CDR2 (germline): SGHRS, YFSETQ. The CDR3 totals 14 residues. CDR3 residues: CASSSGTGLGELFF. Here the CDR3 DNA reads TGCGCCAGCAGCTCCGGGACAGGGCTCGGGGAGCTGTTTTTT.

This clone has only one observation. The CDR3 loop reads CASSLRTSGRNEQFF. The DNA for the CDR3 is TGCGCCAGCAGTCTCCGGACTAGCGGGAGGAATGAGCAGTTCTTC. The gene calls are TRBV10-1 and TRBJ2-1, with TRBD2 matching over 14 bases. The CDR3 covers 15 residues. Germline CDR1 is WNHNN and CDR2 is SYGVQD (reference sequence). The trim removed 5 bases at V and 7 bases at J, leaving 4 bases unmatched.

For the CDR3, the DNA is TGTGCCAGCTCCGCGGCGTCCTACAATGAGCAGTTCTTC. The encoded protein is CASSAASYNEQFF. The chain joins TRBV18 to TRBJ2-1; D gene unclear. Germline V gene data show CDR1 as KGHSH and CDR2 as LQKENI. The V end lost 6 bases, the J end lost 1 base, and 7 bases lay between the germline ends. This CDR3 has 13 amino acids. The whole variable domain, remainder taken from reference TRBV18 and TRBJ2-1, is NAGVMQNPRHLVRRRGQEARLRCSPMKGHSHVYWYRQLPEEGLKFMVYLQKENIIDESGMPKERFSAEFPKEGPSILRIQQVVRGDSAAYFCASSAASYNEQFFGPGTRLTVL.

The rearrangement uses TRBV19 and TRBJ2-7; D is perhaps TRBD2 (6 bases). CDR3 length equals 15 residues. V was clipped by 1 base and J by 2 bases, with 12 bases between them. CDR1 LNHDA and CDR2 SQIVND come from the germline V gene (reference sequence). CDR3 residues: CASSIGGVSTYEQYF. The CDR3 DNA follows: TGTGCCAGTAGTATAGGGGGGGTCAGCACCTACGAGCAGTACTTC.

The chain is built from TRBV4-1 and TRBJ1-5; 10 bases fit TRBD1. With 3 bases clipped from V and 2 bases from J, the junction kept 7 bases outside the gene matches. CDR1 and CDR2 (germline): MGHRA, YSYEKL. This CDR3 region has 17 residues. Here the CDR3 reads CASSHRGQGTGNQPQHF. The CDR3 DNA follows: TGCGCCAGCAGCCACCGGGGACAGGGGACGGGCAATCAGCCCCAGCATTTT.